The next 21 T cell receptor beta chains were all read from a single sample in a study of naive and memory T cell subsets (dated by TCRdb to about 2017). Libraries were constructed by UMI-ligation and nested PCR. Sequencing was carried out with an Illumina MiSeq. To cover both TRBC1 and TRBC2, the beta constant-region primer consisted of an equimolar mix of two oligonucleotides. The public reads were run again by TCRdb, first through fastp at Q25 and then through MiXCR, and only productive beta chains were kept. CDR3 protein duplicates are merged, each entry listing the most common genes and DNA. A total of 84,000 or so distinct CDR3 sequences appear in this sample, more than 6.5% of them only once. Of the sample, over 1.5% is held by the ten largest clones. Specimen: central memory CD4+ T cells from blood. The cell subset or site tag for this specimen amounts to: central memory, CD45RA- CD27+. The source is a human donor in good health.

This clonotype was picked up many times. V usage is TRBV5-1 and J usage is TRBJ2-3, with no clear D. Germline CDR1 is SGHRS and CDR2 is YFSETQ. The V end was cut by 1 base, the J end by 7 bases, with 7 bases between. CDR3 length: 12 residues. CDR3 in amino acids: CASSLTAHTQYF. For the CDR3, the DNA is TGCGCCAGCAGCTTGACGGCTCATACGCAGTATTTT.

This clonotype appeared a single time. Given a much more abundant clone one base away, this may be a read error. The rearrangement links TRBV29-1 to TRBJ1-1; maybe TRBD1 (5 bases). The CDR3 is made up of 12 amino acids. The germline CDR1 and CDR2 sequences are SQVTM and ANQGSEA. V lost 4 bases, J lost 0 bases, and 6 bases lay in between. The CDR3 region is CSVVRVNTEAFF. The DNA for the CDR3 is TGCAGCGTTGTCAGGGTGAACACTGAAGCTTTCTTT.

This clonotype has at least ten counts. The chain links TRBV6-1 to TRBJ1-1, with D unresolved. The CDR3 totals 13 residues. V lost 3 bases and J lost 0, with 5 bases in between. Germline lookup yields CDR1 MNHNS and CDR2 SASEGT. CDR3 region: CASSEDLNTEAFF. The CDR3 region has the DNA TGTGCCAGCAGTGAGGATTTGAACACTGAAGCTTTCTTT.

This clonotype was detected many times. This chain joins TRBV15 and TRBJ2-4; possibly TRBD1 for D (5 bases). From germline, CDR1 is LNHNV and CDR2 YYDKDF (reference sequence). Trimming cost V 1 base and J 7 bases, with 11 bases left between them. The CDR3 is made up of 14 amino acids. CDR3 residues: CATSRGGEGNIQYF. In DNA, the CDR3 is TGTGCCACCAGCAGAGGGGGCGAAGGGAACATTCAGTACTTC.

Many counts were recorded for this clonotype. The chain is built from TRBV20-1 and TRBJ2-1; a possible D gene is TRBD1 (6 bases). V was trimmed by 5 bases and J by 10 bases, leaving 21 bases between them. The CDR3 sequence is 14 residues long. Germline CDR1 DFQATT, CDR2 SNEGSKA (reference sequence). The CDR3 DNA sequence: TGCAGTGCTGGGATTAGACAATTCGGGACAGAGCAGTTCTTC. Its protein is CSAGIRQFGTEQFF.

The chain uses TRBV20-1 and TRBJ2-2; TRBD2 matches at 12 bases. Germline CDR1 DFQATT, CDR2 SNEGSKA (reference sequence). V lost 6 bases and J lost 1; bases outside the gene matches: 3. This CDR3 has 15 amino acids. CDR3 amino acids: CSAKTSGGNTGELFF. CDR3 in DNA: TGCAGTGCCAAGACTAGCGGGGGGAACACCGGGGAGCTGTTTTTT.

In this sample, this clonotype turned up many times. CDR3 coding DNA: TGCGCCAGCAGCTCCGGGGGATCCCATGGCTACACCTTC. Translating gives CASSSGGSHGYTF. J is TRBJ1-2 and V is TRBV5-1; possible D gene TRBD1, 5 bases. CDR3 length: 13 amino acids. Germline CDR1 reads SGHRS; CDR2 reads YFSETQ. Trimming took 3 bases from V and 6 from J, leaving 12 bases between them.

This clonotype turned up a few times. The chain is built from TRBV9 and TRBJ2-3; D is perhaps TRBD2 (5 bases). V was cut by 0 bases and J by 0 bases, with 14 bases left in between. CDR3 length: 17 amino acids. The germline CDR1 and CDR2 sequences are SGDLS and YYNGEE. The CDR3 reads CASSVDGPGGSTDTQYF. The CDR3 DNA reads TGTGCCAGCAGCGTAGATGGGCCCGGCGGGAGCACAGATACGCAGTATTTT. The complete variable domain, with remaining parts taken from reference TRBV9 and TRBJ2-3, reads DSGVTQTPKHLITATGQRVTLRCSPRSGDLSVYWYQQSLDQGLQFLIQYYNGEERAKGNILERFSAQQFPDLHSELNLSSLELGDSALYFCASSVDGPGGSTDTQYFGPGTRLTVL.

This clonotype was observed a few times. V usage is TRBV21-1 and J usage is TRBJ2-5; TRBD1, the D gene given by the table, was not confirmed from the DNA. TRBV21-1 is described as a pseudogene. The CDR3 contains 17 residues. CDR3 nucleotides: TGTGCCAGCACCCAGGAGGCAGGGATTTATCCCCAAGAGACCCAGTACTTC. This encodes CASTQEAGIYPQETQYF.

This clonotype was detected only once. One base away lies a much larger clone, so this may be a sequencing read error. The chain employs TRBV18 and TRBJ1-1, with D maybe TRBD1 (5 bases). In germline, CDR1 is KGHSH, CDR2 LQKENI. The CDR3 totals 14 residues. CDR3 protein: CTSSPQTGNTEAFF. CDR3 in DNA: TGTACCAGCTCACCACAAACAGGGAACACTGAAGCTTTCTTT.

By share of the sample, this clonotype is medium-sized. The chain uses TRBV6-1 and TRBJ2-7; D is unclear. Germline V CDR1 and CDR2: MNHNS, SASEGT. Trimming took 1 base from V and 5 from J, leaving 3 bases between them. The CDR3 runs 11 residues. CDR3 residues: CASSEGDEQYF. CDR3 nucleotides: TGTGCCAGCAGTGAAGGGGACGAGCAGTACTTC.

This clonotype was seen ten or more times. The chain carries TRBV18 and TRBJ1-2; D is undetermined. Germline loops: CDR1 KGHSH, CDR2 LQKENI. Trimming removed 3 bases from V and 3 bases from J, with 5 bases in between. The CDR3 runs 12 residues. The CDR3 is CASSPGHYGYTF. The CDR3 DNA follows: TGTGCCAGCTCACCGGGTCACTATGGCTACACCTTC.

This clonotype was seen more than once but under ten times. The chain is built from TRBV7-2 and TRBJ1-5; 8 nucleotides agree with TRBD1. The junction had 9 bases not matched to a gene; V was cut back by 1 base and J by 7 bases. The CDR3 runs to 16 residues. The germline V gene has CDR1 SGHTA and CDR2 FQGNSA. The CDR3 sequence is CASSLVMRTGLQPQHF. The CDR3 nucleotides are TGTGCCAGCAGCTTAGTGATGAGGACAGGGTTGCAGCCCCAGCATTTT.

This clonotype was picked up many times. This chain connects TRBV18 to TRBJ1-1; TRBD1 might be the D (5 bases). The CDR3 contains 17 residues. V was pared by 3 bases and J by 0 bases, with 17 bases between. The germline V gene encodes CDR1 KGHSH and CDR2 LQKENI. The CDR3 DNA reads as TGTGCCAGCTCACCCAGACAGATCGGGCCCTTGAACACTGAAGCTTTCTTT. Residues: CASSPRQIGPLNTEAFF.

This chain connects TRBV7-8 to TRBJ1-6; 7 bases align to TRBD1. V dropped 5 bases and J dropped 8; count of bases not matched to a gene: 18. The CDR3 has 18 amino acids. Per germline, CDR1 SGHVS and CDR2 FQNEAQ. The DNA of the CDR3 is TGTGCCAGCAGCGTAACAGGGGTGGGGTATGATTGGGATTCACCCCTCCACTTT. It translates to CASSVTGVGYDWDSPLHF.

This clonotype was recorded many times. This sequence joins TRBV20-1 and TRBJ1-4; D remains unclear. Germline V gives CDR1 DFQATT, CDR2 SNEGSKA (reference sequence). With 0 bases removed from V and 7 bases from J, the gap between germline ends came to 12 bases. There are 14 residues in the CDR3. As DNA, the CDR3 is TGCAGTGCTAGAGATGCCGGGTCGGGTGAAAAACTGTTTTTT. Protein product: CSARDAGSGEKLFF.

In its sample, this clonotype was seen a few times. CDR3 bases: TGCGCCAGCAGCTTGGGCGCGGGGCCGAGCTCCTACGAGCAGTACTTC. This translates into CASSLGAGPSSYEQYF. This chain joins TRBV5-1 and TRBJ2-7; tentatively, D is TRBD2 (6 bases). V was trimmed by 0 bases and J by 0 bases, leaving 13 bases between them. Looked up from germline, CDR1 is SGHRS and CDR2 is YFSETQ. The CDR3 is 16 amino acids.

This clonotype was detected many times. This chain joins TRBV4-2 and TRBJ2-1; 7 bases are shared with TRBD2. Germline CDR1 is LGHNA and CDR2 is YNFKEQ. The CDR3 covers 16 residues. V was pared by 5 bases and J by 6 bases, with 13 bases of the junction left unmatched. The CDR3, as DNA: TGTGCCAGCAGCACAGAAAGCGGGATGATGCGCAATGAGCAGTTCTTC. It translates to CASSTESGMMRNEQFF.

This clonotype was detected ten times or more. The chain uses TRBV28 and TRBJ1-3, with unresolved D. The germline V and J ends were trimmed by 2 bases and 0 bases, with 11 bases remaining between them. The CDR3 has 16 residues. Per germline, CDR1 MDHEN and CDR2 SYDVKM. The CDR3: CASSLAGFGSGNTIYF. The CDR3 bases are TGTGCCAGCAGTTTAGCAGGATTCGGCTCTGGAAACACCATATATTTT.

In this sample, this clonotype turned up many times. V and J are TRBV14 and TRBJ2-3; no definite D call. The CDR3 consists of 13 residues. The V end lost 0 bases, the J end lost 12 bases, and 13 bases lay between the germline ends. CDR1 and CDR2 (germline): SGHDN, FVKESK. The CDR3 loop reads CASSQELTNVQYF. For the CDR3, the DNA is TGTGCCAGCAGCCAAGAGCTAACCAACGTACAGTATTTT.

This rearrangement joins TRBV6-2 or TRBV6-3 to TRBJ2-2, with TRBD2 matching 10 bases. After removal of 2 bases from V and 2 bases from J, the junction contained 14 bases not matched to a gene. The germline V gene encodes CDR1 MNHEY and CDR2 SVGEGT. This CDR3 contains 20 residues. For the CDR3, the DNA is TGTGCCAGCAGTTACCCGACTAGCGGGCGACCAAATGCCAACACCGGGGAGCTGTTTTTT. This gives the protein CASSYPTSGRPNANTGELFF.